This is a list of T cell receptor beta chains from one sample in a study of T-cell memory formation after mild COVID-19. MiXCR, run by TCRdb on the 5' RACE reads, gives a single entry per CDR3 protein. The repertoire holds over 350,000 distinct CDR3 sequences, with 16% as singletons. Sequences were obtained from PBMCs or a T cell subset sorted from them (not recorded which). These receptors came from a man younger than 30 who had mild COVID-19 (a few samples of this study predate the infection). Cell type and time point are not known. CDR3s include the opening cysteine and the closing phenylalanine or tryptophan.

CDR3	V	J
CASSSDSYTDTQYF	TRBV5-1	TRBJ2-3
CASSLGTSSYNEQFF	TRBV7-3	TRBJ2-1
CASSLGLGSADTEAFF	TRBV5-1	TRBJ1-1
CASSLGSYRAYEQYF	TRBV7-2	TRBJ2-7
CASSVGGREETQYF	TRBV9	TRBJ2-5
CASSQDFNGRWSSYNSPLHF	TRBV4-1	TRBJ1-6
CASSWEGDRNQPQHF	TRBV7-2	TRBJ1-5
CASSLTGPRTQYF	TRBV12-3/TRBV12-4	TRBJ2-3
CASRYGLVSDTQYF	TRBV12-3/TRBV12-4	TRBJ2-3
CASSQDRQINEQYF	TRBV18	TRBJ2-7
CASSVGRGRGYTF	TRBV9	TRBJ1-2
CASSRNRLPDTQYF	TRBV14	TRBJ2-3
CASSSQPDREETQYF	TRBV6-5	TRBJ2-5
CASRPGDSEAFF	TRBV11-2	TRBJ1-1
CASSLFPGPNTEAFF	TRBV5-1	TRBJ1-1
CSASGRSPGGTDTQYF	TRBV20-1	TRBJ2-3
CASSPTAGGRTGELFF	TRBV4-2	TRBJ2-2
CASSLWSEGYEQYF	TRBV7-2	TRBJ2-7
CASSQVEFGGGWTEAFF	TRBV4-1	TRBJ1-1
CATLRTAEETQYF	TRBV10-3	TRBJ2-5
CASSRSGGGREDTQYF	TRBV5-4	TRBJ2-3
CASSQDVGQPQHF	TRBV3-1	TRBJ1-5
CASSLGSGRNEQYF	TRBV7-9	TRBJ2-7
CASSPVTGQTEAFF	TRBV18	TRBJ1-1
CASTQDRTRASNYGYTF	TRBV6-2/TRBV6-3	TRBJ1-2
CSVEGNTEAFF	TRBV29-1	TRBJ1-1
CSARTGEGSPLHF	TRBV20-1	TRBJ1-6
CASSLLAGRGNSPLHF	TRBV27	TRBJ1-6
CAISESRTSQPQHF	TRBV10-3	TRBJ1-5
CASNPQGQVSGGELFF	TRBV12-3/TRBV12-4	TRBJ2-2
CASSQGSGVGGNTIYF	TRBV4-3	TRBJ1-3
CASSLQASFINQPQHF	TRBV7-2	TRBJ1-5
CASNPDSSYEQYF	TRBV7-9	TRBJ2-7
CATSRRRLALQGNEQFF	TRBV15	TRBJ2-1
CASSRPLLTQYF	TRBV6-2/TRBV6-3	TRBJ2-5
CASSPLYRGGNEQFF	TRBV5-1	TRBJ2-1
CASSPQVNSGNTIYF	TRBV11-2	TRBJ1-3
CASSLSRDEKLFF	TRBV5-6	TRBJ1-4
CASSLGLAFDETQYF	TRBV5-1	TRBJ2-5
CSAGGLWGGARNEQFF	TRBV20-1	TRBJ2-1
CSGLSRTYNEQFF	TRBV20-1	TRBJ2-1
CASSLSKSTEAFF	TRBV27	TRBJ1-1
CASSQDLGAGVTGELFF	TRBV4-2	TRBJ2-2
CASSPRPTGELFF	TRBV7-3	TRBJ2-2
CASSPQRDGTGELFF	TRBV18	TRBJ2-2
CASTTGNTGELFF	TRBV7-7	TRBJ2-2
CASSPGDRGESPLHF	TRBV5-1	TRBJ1-6
CASSHGGTGKETQYF	TRBV4-3	TRBJ2-5
CASSFSENQPQHF	TRBV28	TRBJ1-5
CASSHGRTRFVEQFF	TRBV3-1	TRBJ2-1
CSVGAGESYNEQFF	TRBV29-1	TRBJ2-1
CASSLSRPGLGQETQYF	TRBV7-6	TRBJ2-5
CASSWKGMNTEAFF	TRBV12-3/TRBV12-4	TRBJ1-1
CASTPWGRGYNEQFF	TRBV13	TRBJ2-1
CSAPKDGQSYNEQFF	TRBV20-1	TRBJ2-1